The 7 T cell receptor beta chains in this list originate from one sample, sequenced in a study of glioma-infiltrating T cells after dendritic cell vaccination. The time point denotes: after dendritic cell vaccination, including at tumor progression/relapse. Profiling relied on immunoSEQ multiplex PCR, and the TCRdb table lists in-frame clones only, not all of them. The sample contains 72,000 or so clones, roughly 87% of which appear only once. The source was blood, collected after dendritic cell vaccination. All receptors derive from a human donor with glioblastoma.

J is TRBJ1-4 and V is TRBV5-4; 11 bases map to TRBD1. V shed 5 bases and J 7 bases; nucleotides not matched to a gene: 4. This CDR3 has 14 residues. Germline assignment: CDR1 SGHNT and CDR2 YYREEE (reference sequence). CDR3 in amino acids: CASRPGTGGEKLFF. CDR3 DNA: TGTGCCAGCAGACCCGGGACAGGGGGTGAAAAACTGTTTTTT.

This clone was counted a single time. The chain has TRBV4-1 and TRBJ2-7; TRBD1 agrees at 9 bases. The CDR3 is 14 residues long. CDR1 is MGHRA, CDR2 YSYEKL, per germline. With V trimmed by 4 bases and J by 6 bases, 7 bases remained unmatched. The CDR3 coding sequence is TGCGCCAGCAGCCCTGGACAGGGGAAGTTCGAGCAGTACTTC. It encodes CASSPGQGKFEQYF.

The chain uses TRBV2 and TRBJ1-1, with TRBD1 identical over 7 bases. This CDR3 is built from 14 residues. The trim removed 11 bases at V and 1 base at J, leaving 10 bases unmatched. Germline V gene sequence: CDR1 SNHLY, CDR2 FYNNEI. DNA for the CDR3: TGTGCCGGCACCCGGGACAGACAGAACACTGAAGCTTTCTTT. Translated: CAGTRDRQNTEAFF. Combining the CDR3 with reference TRBV2 and TRBJ1-1 gives the whole variable domain EPEVTQTPSHQVTQMGQEVILRCVPISNHLYFYWYRQILGQKVEFLVSFYNNEISEKSEIFDDQFSVERPDGSNFTLKIRSTKLEDSAMYFCAGTRDRQNTEAFFGQGTRLTVV.

The V and J genes are TRBV7-2 and TRBJ1-1; 8 bases are a match to TRBD1. Germline V lookup: CDR1 SGHTA, CDR2 FQGNSA. V dropped 2 bases and J dropped 1; count of bases not matched to a gene: 6. This CDR3 spans 16 amino acids. CDR3 nucleotide sequence: TGTGCCAGCAGCTTATCCACAGGGGGTAGGAACACTGAAGCTTTCTTT. Residues: CASSLSTGGRNTEAFF.

The chain is built from TRBV15 and TRBJ2-7; 7 positions match TRBD2. From germline, CDR1 is LNHNV and CDR2 YYDKDF (reference sequence). J gave up 3 bases and V 7 bases, and 9 bases lay outside the gene matches. The CDR3 runs to 14 residues. The CDR3 here is CATTSGGENYEQYF. CDR3 sequence (DNA): TGTGCCACCACCTCGGGGGGTGAAAACTACGAGCAGTACTTC.

The rearrangement links TRBV2 to TRBJ2-2; 8 bases are shared with TRBD2. J gave up 4 bases and V 9 bases, and 10 bases lay outside the gene matches. This CDR3 has 15 residues. Germline values: CDR1 SNHLY, CDR2 FYNNEI. The CDR3 protein is CASGGAGASTGELFF. The CDR3 bases are TGTGCCAGTGGGGGAGCGGGAGCGAGCACCGGGGAGCTGTTTTTT.

The genes are TRBV5-6 and TRBJ2-7, with 8 bases that match TRBD1. J gave up 1 base and V 3 bases, and 0 bases lay outside the gene matches. The CDR3 runs to 13 residues. Germline-derived CDR1 and CDR2 are SGHDT and YYEEEE. The chain's CDR3 is CASSWDRSYEQYF. The CDR3 region has the DNA TGTGCCAGCAGCTGGGACAGGTCCTACGAGCAGTACTTC.